The clone carrying this T cell receptor beta chain appeared many times. Looked up from germline, CDR1 is SGDLS and CDR2 is YYNGEE. Trimming cost V 0 bases and J 6 bases; bases outside gene matches: 5. The CDR3 is 15 residues long. Clinical symptoms and serum thyroxine were used for diagnosis; TRAb, thyroid ultrasound and orbital computed tomography were also relied on. The authors isolated PBMCs from 10 ml of fresh peripheral blood. This sample was taken from a study of Graves' ophthalmopathy and Graves' hyperthyroidism. RNA served as the template for amplifying TCR beta CDR3 regions. The authors performed first-round RT-PCR with HTBI primers and then a second-round multiplex PCR. TCRdb re-called the multiplex PCR reads with MiXCR, one entry per CDR3 protein. The table has hundreds of thousands of distinct CDR3 sequences, about 41% seen once; the top ten hold under 3.5%.

V and J are TRBV9 and TRBJ1-5, with TRBD1 matching over 8 bases. Sequenced: peripheral blood. This TCR derives from an adult man with Graves' ophthalmopathy. This CDR3 reads CASSVADRVGQPQHF. In nucleotides, the CDR3 is TGTGCCAGCAGCGTAGCGGACAGGGTCGGTCAGCCCCAGCATTTT.